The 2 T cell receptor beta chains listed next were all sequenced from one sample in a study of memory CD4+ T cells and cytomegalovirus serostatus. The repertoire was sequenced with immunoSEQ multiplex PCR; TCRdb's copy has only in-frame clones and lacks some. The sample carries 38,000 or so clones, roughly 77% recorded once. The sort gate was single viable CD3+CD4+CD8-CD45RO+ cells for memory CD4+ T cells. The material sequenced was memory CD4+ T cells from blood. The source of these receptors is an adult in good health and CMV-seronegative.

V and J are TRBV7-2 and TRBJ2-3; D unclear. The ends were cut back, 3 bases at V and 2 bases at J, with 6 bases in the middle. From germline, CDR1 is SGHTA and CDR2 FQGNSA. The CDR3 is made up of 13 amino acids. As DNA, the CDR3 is TGTGCCAGCAGCTTTAGGCTCACAGATACGCAGTATTTT. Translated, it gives CASSFRLTDTQYF.

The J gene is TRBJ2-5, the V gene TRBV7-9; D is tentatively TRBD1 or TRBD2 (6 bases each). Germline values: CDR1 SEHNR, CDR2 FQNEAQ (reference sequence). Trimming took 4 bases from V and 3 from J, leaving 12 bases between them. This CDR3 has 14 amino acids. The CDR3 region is CASSSGGREETQYF. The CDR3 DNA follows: TGTGCCAGCAGCTCCGGGGGCCGTGAAGAGACCCAGTACTTC.